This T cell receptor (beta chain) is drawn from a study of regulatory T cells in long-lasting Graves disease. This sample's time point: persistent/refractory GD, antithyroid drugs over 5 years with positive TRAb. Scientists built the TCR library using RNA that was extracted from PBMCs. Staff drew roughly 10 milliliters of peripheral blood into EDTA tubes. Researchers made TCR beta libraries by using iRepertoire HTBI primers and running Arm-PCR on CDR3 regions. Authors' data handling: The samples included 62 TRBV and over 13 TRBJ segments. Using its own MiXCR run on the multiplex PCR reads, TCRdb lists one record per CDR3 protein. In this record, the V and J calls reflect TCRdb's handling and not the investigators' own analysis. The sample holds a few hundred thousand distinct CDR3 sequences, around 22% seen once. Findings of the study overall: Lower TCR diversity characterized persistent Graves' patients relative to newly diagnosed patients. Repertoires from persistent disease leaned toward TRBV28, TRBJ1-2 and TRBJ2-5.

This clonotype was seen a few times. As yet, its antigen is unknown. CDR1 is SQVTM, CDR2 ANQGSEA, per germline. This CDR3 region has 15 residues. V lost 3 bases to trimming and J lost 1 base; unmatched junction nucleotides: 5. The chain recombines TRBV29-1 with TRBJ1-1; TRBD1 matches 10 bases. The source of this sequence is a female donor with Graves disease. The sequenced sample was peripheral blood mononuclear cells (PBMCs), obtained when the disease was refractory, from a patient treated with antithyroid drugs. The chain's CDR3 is CSVEPWDRGNTEAFF. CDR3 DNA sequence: TGCAGCGTTGAGCCCTGGGACAGGGGGAACACTGAAGCTTTCTTT.